The present T cell receptor beta chain was sequenced within a study of identical twins. This CDR3 has 15 residues. With V trimmed by 5 bases and J by 8 bases, 10 bases remained unmatched. The V gene's germline CDR1 is SGHTA and CDR2 FQGNSA. TCRdb processed the 5' RACE reads anew with MiXCR; each CDR3 protein has one entry. The repertoire holds about 260,000 distinct CDR3 sequences, approximately 7% seen once, with 3.6% in the top ten. This clonotype came up many times. Another study also made use of these data, one on yellow fever vaccine responses in identical twins.

This sequence was found in a woman between 18 and 29 years old in good health. The gene calls are TRBV7-2 and TRBJ2-1, with TRBD2 identical over 9 bases. Sequenced sample: memory (CD45RO+) T cells sorted from blood. The CDR3 region is CASSPAGTSLHEQFF. CDR3 DNA: TGTGCCAGCAGCCCAGCCGGGACTAGCCTCCATGAGCAGTTCTTC.